The 3 T cell receptor beta chains given below trace back to one sample, sequenced in a study of blood T cell repertoires in COVID-19. Assay: immunoSEQ multiplex PCR; the TCRdb copy retains only in-frame clones and omits some. The table records roughly 250,000 clones, 81% of them present only once. The sample comprised peripheral blood. The receptor set was obtained from a woman between 55 and 75 years old with active or convalescent COVID-19.

This clone turned up a few times. The chain has TRBV7-2 and TRBJ1-3; 8 bases agree with TRBD1. Germline loops: CDR1 SGHTA, CDR2 FQGNSA. The CDR3 runs to 17 residues. With 5 bases clipped from V and 4 bases from J, the junction kept 13 bases outside the gene matches. This CDR3 reads CASSGSRGPLGGNTIYF. CDR3 nucleotide sequence: TGTGCCAGCAGCGGGAGCAGGGGGCCCTTGGGAGGAAACACCATATATTTT.

This chain links TRBV27 with TRBJ2-2, with D tentatively TRBD1 (6 bases). CDR1 is MNHEY and CDR2 is SMNVEV in the germline V gene (reference sequence). The CDR3 is made up of 15 amino acids. Trimming stripped 2 bases from V and 2 bases from J, with 9 bases between. CDR3 residues: CASSLNRVNTGELFF. CDR3 bases: TGTGCCAGCAGTTTAAACAGGGTAAACACCGGGGAGCTGTTTTTT.

The CDR3 coding sequence is TGTGCCAGCAGCCAGACTAGCGGGGGCCCCGGGGAGCTGTTTTTT. It yields the protein CASSQTSGGPGELFF. This chain joins TRBV5-4 and TRBJ2-2, with 12 bases identical to TRBD2. Trimming removed 4 bases from V and 6 bases from J; junction bases left unmatched: 4. From germline, CDR1 is SGHNT and CDR2 YYREEE (reference sequence). The CDR3 is 15 amino acids.